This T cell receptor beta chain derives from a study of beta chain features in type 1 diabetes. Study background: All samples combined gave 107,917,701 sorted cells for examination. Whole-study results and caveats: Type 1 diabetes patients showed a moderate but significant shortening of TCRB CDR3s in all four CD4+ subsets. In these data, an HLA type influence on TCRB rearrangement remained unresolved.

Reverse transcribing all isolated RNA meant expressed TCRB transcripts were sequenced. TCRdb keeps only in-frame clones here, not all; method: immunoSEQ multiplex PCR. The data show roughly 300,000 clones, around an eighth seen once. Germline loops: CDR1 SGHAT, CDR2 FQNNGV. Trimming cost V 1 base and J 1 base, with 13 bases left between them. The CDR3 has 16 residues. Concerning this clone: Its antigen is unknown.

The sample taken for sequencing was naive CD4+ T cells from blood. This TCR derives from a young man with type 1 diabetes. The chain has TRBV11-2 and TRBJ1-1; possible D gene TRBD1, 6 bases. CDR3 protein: CASSLAIRGKNTEAFF. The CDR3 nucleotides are TGTGCCAGCAGCTTAGCGATTAGGGGGAAGAACACTGAAGCTTTCTTT.